These 28 T cell receptor beta chains share one sample of origin, sequenced in a study of OX40 agonist ivuxolimab in advanced cancers. The assay was immunoSEQ multiplex PCR, and TCRdb's table has in-frame clones only and misses some. The data show about 26,000 clones, about 88% seen once. The specimen comprised CD4+ or CD8+ T cells sorted from blood, sampled in a trial of the OX40 agonist ivuxolimab. All receptors derive from an adult with an advanced solid tumor such as melanoma, head and neck, liver or kidney cancer.

This chain uses TRBV7-6 with TRBJ1-3; 7 bases align to TRBD1. J was trimmed by 0 bases and V by 5 bases; bases with no gene match: 4. Per germline, CDR1 SGHVS and CDR2 FNYEAQ. This CDR3 contains 15 residues. The DNA for the CDR3 is TGTGCCAGCAGCGAATCAGGGGGCTCTGGAAACACCATATATTTT. Protein product: CASSESGGSGNTIYF. The variable domain in full, completed from reference TRBV7-6 and TRBJ1-3, reads GAGVSQSPRYKVTKRGQDVALRCDPISGHVSLYWYRQALGQGPEFLTYFNYEAQQDKSGLPNDRFSAERPEGSISTLTIQRTEQRDSAMYRCASSESGGSGNTIYFGEGSWLTVV.

This chain uses TRBV29-1 with TRBJ2-5; D is perhaps TRBD2 (6 bases). Germline assignment: CDR1 SQVTM and CDR2 ANQGSEA. The CDR3 length is 12 residues. The V and J ends lost 4 bases and 8 bases respectively, with 14 bases between them. CDR3 protein: CSVVVREDTQYF. For the CDR3, the DNA is TGCAGCGTTGTGGTAAGGGAGGACACCCAGTACTTC.

The gene calls are TRBV9 and TRBJ2-5; no definite D call. With 0 bases removed from V and 2 bases from J, the gap between germline ends came to 8 bases. Germline lookup yields CDR1 SGDLS and CDR2 YYNGEE. The length of the CDR3 is 14 residues. This CDR3 reads CASSVDGSQETQYF. CDR3 nucleotide sequence: TGTGCCAGCAGCGTAGATGGCAGTCAAGAGACCCAGTACTTC.

The V and J genes are TRBV27 and TRBJ2-2; either TRBD1 or TRBD2 may supply D (6 bases each). The CDR3 totals 15 residues. Trimming stripped 6 bases from V and 4 bases from J, with 15 bases between. The germline V gene encodes CDR1 MNHEY and CDR2 SMNVEV (reference sequence). This chain's CDR3 is CASSTKGGTTGELFF. The CDR3 DNA reads TGTGCCAGCAGCACGAAGGGGGGCACCACCGGGGAGCTGTTTTTT.

This clone occurred once. This rearrangement joins TRBV19 to TRBJ2-1, with TRBD2 matching over 7 bases. CDR3 length: 14 amino acids. Looked up from germline, CDR1 is LNHDA and CDR2 is SQIVND (reference sequence). Trimming removed 5 bases from V and 4 bases from J; junction bases left unmatched: 5. In DNA form, the CDR3 reads TGTGCCAGTAGTCCCGGGACTACTTACAATGAGCAGTTCTTC. Amino acid sequence: CASSPGTTYNEQFF.

The chain uses TRBV4-1 and TRBJ2-7, with D possibly being TRBD2 (5 bases). The CDR3 is made up of 15 amino acids. Germline lookup yields CDR1 MGHRA and CDR2 YSYEKL. Trimming left V 0 bases short and J 3 bases short, with 12 bases between. DNA for the CDR3: TGCGCCAGCAGCCAAGAGAGAGGACTGGGCTACGAGCAGTACTTC. It is translated as CASSQERGLGYEQYF.

The chain links TRBV7-6 to TRBJ2-7; 9 bases agree with TRBD1. Germline loops: CDR1 SGHVS, CDR2 FNYEAQ. Trimming removed 5 bases from V and 0 bases from J; junction bases left unmatched: 14. The CDR3 is made up of 18 amino acids. CDR3 protein: CASSPDRGRSALSYEQYF. The CDR3 DNA sequence: TGTGCCAGCAGCCCTGACAGGGGGAGGTCAGCGCTCTCCTACGAGCAGTACTTC.

V usage is TRBV6-1 and J usage is TRBJ1-4; D is unresolved. The V end lost 2 bases, the J end lost 0 bases, and 10 bases lay between the germline ends. CDR1 and CDR2 from the germline V gene are MNHNS and SASEGT. This CDR3 contains 16 residues. CDR3 coding DNA: TGTGCCAGCAGTGAATTAGGGATCGCAACTAATGAAAAACTGTTTTTT. It specifies CASSELGIATNEKLFF.

The V gene is TRBV27, the J gene TRBJ2-3; no reliable D call. With 6 bases removed from V and 0 bases from J, the gap between germline ends came to 13 bases. CDR3 length: 15 residues. CDR1 and CDR2 from the germline V gene are MNHEY and SMNVEV (reference sequence). The DNA of the CDR3 is TGTGCCAGCAGGTTAATCCCCAGTAGCACAGATACGCAGTATTTT. It specifies CASRLIPSSTDTQYF.

This sequence joins TRBV30 and TRBJ1-5; D is unclear. This CDR3 has 13 amino acids. CDR1 is GTSNPN, CDR2 SVGIG, per germline (reference sequence). Trimming left V 0 bases short and J 11 bases short, with 14 bases between. The CDR3 coding sequence is TGTGCCTGGAGTGTAACGGGTCACGGGTCCCAGCATTTT. Translating gives CAWSVTGHGSQHF.

This clone appeared once. Other DNA sequences within the sample encode an identical CDR3. This sequence joins TRBV28 and TRBJ1-5, with a possible D match to TRBD1 (5 bases). The germline V and J ends were trimmed by 2 bases and 7 bases, with 9 bases remaining between them. The CDR3 spans 13 residues. Germline V CDR1 and CDR2: MDHEN, SYDVKM. The CDR3 nucleotides are TGTGCCAGCAGTTTACAGGGAGGCCAGCCCCAGCATTTT. This sequence encodes CASSLQGGQPQHF.

V usage is TRBV11-2 and J usage is TRBJ1-2; 9 bases are shared with TRBD1. With 5 bases clipped from V and 6 bases from J, the junction kept 7 bases outside the gene matches. The CDR3 extends over 14 amino acids. From germline, CDR1 is SGHAT and CDR2 FQNNGV. The CDR3 loop is CASSIPGTGNGYTF. CDR3 in DNA: TGTGCCAGCAGCATACCCGGGACAGGGAATGGCTACACCTTC.

The chain is built from TRBV5-4 and TRBJ2-2; tentatively, D is TRBD1 (5 bases). CDR1 is SGHNT, CDR2 YYREEE, per germline (reference sequence). The V end was cut by 6 bases, the J end by 3 bases, with 15 bases between. The length of the CDR3 is 15 residues. The CDR3, as DNA: TGTGCCAGCACCCCGTGGGGCCTCGACACCGGGGAGCTGTTTTTT. Protein product: CASTPWGLDTGELFF.

V is TRBV9 and J is TRBJ2-3; 11 bases line up with TRBD2. The V gene's germline CDR1 is SGDLS and CDR2 YYNGEE. The CDR3 spans 16 residues. Trimming at V came to 0 bases and at J to 3 bases, leaving 3 bases not matched to a gene. The CDR3 spells CASSVALAGVTDTQYF. In nucleotides, the CDR3 is TGTGCCAGCAGCGTAGCACTAGCGGGAGTTACAGATACGCAGTATTTT.

J is TRBJ2-7 and V is TRBV4-2, with TRBD1 matching 8 bases. V was pared by 1 base and J by 4 bases, with 6 bases of the junction left unmatched. Per germline, CDR1 LGHNA and CDR2 YNFKEQ. The CDR3 consists of 15 residues. CDR3: CASSQGGQGHYEQYF. The CDR3 DNA reads TGTGCCAGCAGCCAAGGAGGACAGGGCCATTACGAGCAGTACTTC.

CDR3 sequence: CASSSAPGQGNEQYF. Here the CDR3 DNA reads TGTGCCAGCAGCTCTGCCCCGGGACAGGGAAACGAGCAGTACTTC. The genes are TRBV7-2 and TRBJ2-7, with 9 bases fitting TRBD1. The J segment lost 5 bases and the V segment lost 4 bases, leaving 9 bases of the junction unmatched. The CDR3 has 15 amino acids. Germline values: CDR1 SGHTA, CDR2 FQGNSA.

The chain recombines TRBV30 with TRBJ2-7; D gene uncertain. V lost 0 bases, J lost 1 base, and 7 bases lay in between. Germline V lookup: CDR1 GTSNPN, CDR2 SVGIG (reference sequence). The CDR3 has 13 residues. The CDR3 bases are TGTGCCTGGAGTGTCGGTTTTTCCTACGAGCAGTACTTC. It specifies CAWSVGFSYEQYF.

V is TRBV13 and J is TRBJ2-3; TRBD2 matches at 8 bases. Germline-derived CDR1 and CDR2 are PRHDT and FYEKMQ (reference sequence). This CDR3 comprises 15 residues. With V trimmed by 5 bases and J by 0 bases, 4 bases remained unmatched. The DNA for the CDR3 is TGTGCCAGCAGCACCCGACTAGCGAGCACAGATACGCAGTATTTT. The encoded protein is CASSTRLASTDTQYF.

The rearrangement links TRBV28 to TRBJ2-5; TRBD1 aligns across 8 bases. CDR3 size: 16 residues. V shed 7 bases and J 4 bases; nucleotides not matched to a gene: 14. From germline, CDR1 is MDHEN and CDR2 SYDVKM. The CDR3 DNA follows: TGTGCCAGCACCCCCTCTCGGACAGGGATGGGAGAGACCCAGTACTTC. It encodes CASTPSRTGMGETQYF.

The rearrangement uses TRBV30 and TRBJ2-1, with 7 bases matching TRBD2. Germline CDR1 and CDR2: GTSNPN and SVGIG (reference sequence). V lost 4 bases to trimming and J lost 2 bases; unmatched junction nucleotides: 8. The CDR3 is 15 amino acids. Written as DNA, the CDR3 is TGTGCCTGGAAAAGAAGCGGGGATACCTACAATGAGCAGTTCTTC. Translated, it gives CAWKRSGDTYNEQFF.

The chain combines TRBV27 with TRBJ1-6; D is possibly TRBD1 (5 bases). Between the trimmed V and J ends, which lost 6 bases and 9 bases, there was a span of 12 bases. The germline CDR1 and CDR2 sequences are MNHEY and SMNVEV (reference sequence). The CDR3 runs 13 residues. The DNA for the CDR3 is TGTGCCAGCAGCGGGGGGAGAAGTTCACCCCTCCACTTT. As protein: CASSGGRSSPLHF.

This chain joins TRBV27 and TRBJ2-7, with 8 bases identical to TRBD1. CDR1 and CDR2 (germline): MNHEY, SMNVEV (reference sequence). The CDR3 covers 12 residues. With 8 bases clipped from V and 5 bases from J, the junction kept 5 bases outside the gene matches. The CDR3 coding sequence is TGTGCCAGCTCCGACAGGGGAAACGAGCAGTACTTC. Translation: CASSDRGNEQYF.

The gene calls are TRBV30 and TRBJ2-3; no firm D call. The CDR3 has 14 amino acids. Germline V lookup: CDR1 GTSNPN, CDR2 SVGIG (reference sequence). V shed 0 bases and J shed 0 bases, with 7 bases lying between them. The CDR3 nucleotides read TGTGCCTGGAGTGTTTGGCAAAGCACAGATACGCAGTATTTT. Translated, it gives CAWSVWQSTDTQYF.

The V and J genes are TRBV6-5 and TRBJ1-2; D remains unclear. V lost 6 bases and J lost 4, with 12 bases in between. The germline gives CDR1 MNHEY, CDR2 SVGAGI. The CDR3 is 13 residues long. The CDR3 loop reads CASSSVRIYGYTF. The DNA of the CDR3 is TGTGCCAGCAGCTCTGTACGCATCTATGGCTACACCTTC.

This sequence joins TRBV9 and TRBJ1-3; no clear D. The V end was cut by 0 bases, the J end by 3 bases, with 7 bases between. There are 14 residues in the CDR3. Germline values: CDR1 SGDLS, CDR2 YYNGEE. For the CDR3, the DNA is TGTGCCAGCAGCGTAGGAGACGGTGGAAACACCATATATTTT. Translated: CASSVGDGGNTIYF.

CDR3 region: CATSFRDGDYEQYF. The CDR3 DNA follows: TGTGCCACTAGCTTCCGTGACGGGGACTACGAGCAGTACTTC. The chain combines TRBV19 with TRBJ2-7; weak D call: TRBD2 (5 bases). This CDR3 has 14 residues. Germline V gene sequence: CDR1 LNHDA, CDR2 SQIVND (reference sequence). Trimming took off 10 bases at V and 3 bases at J, with 19 bases between the two ends.

The J gene is TRBJ2-1, the V gene TRBV21-1; the table calls TRBD2, which could not be checked here. TRBV21-1 is marked as a pseudogene. The length of the CDR3 is 15 residues. Written as DNA, the CDR3 is TGTGCCAGCACCACGACTAGAGCGGGAGGGTATGAGCAGTTCTTC. This gives the protein CASTTTRAGGYEQFF.

The chain combines TRBV15 with TRBJ2-1; D possibly corresponds to TRBD2 (6 bases). Germline V gene sequence: CDR1 LNHNV, CDR2 YYDKDF (reference sequence). Between the trimmed V and J ends, which lost 3 bases and 1 base, there was a span of 16 bases. This CDR3 has 17 amino acids. DNA of the CDR3: TGTGCCACCAGCAGTACCCGGCTAGCGAGGTCCTACAATGAGCAGTTCTTC. Protein sequence: CATSSTRLARSYNEQFF.